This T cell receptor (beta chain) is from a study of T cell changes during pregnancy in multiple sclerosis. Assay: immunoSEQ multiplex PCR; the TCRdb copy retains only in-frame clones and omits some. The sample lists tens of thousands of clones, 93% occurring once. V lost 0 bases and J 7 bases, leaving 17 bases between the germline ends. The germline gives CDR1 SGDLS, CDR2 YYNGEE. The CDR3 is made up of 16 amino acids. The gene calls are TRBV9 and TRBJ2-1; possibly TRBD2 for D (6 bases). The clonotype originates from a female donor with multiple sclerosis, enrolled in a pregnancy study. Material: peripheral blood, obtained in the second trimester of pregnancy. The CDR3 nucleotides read TGTGCCAGCAGCGTAGACGGGACTTCCCCGCGGAATGAGCAGTTCTTC. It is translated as CASSVDGTSPRNEQFF.